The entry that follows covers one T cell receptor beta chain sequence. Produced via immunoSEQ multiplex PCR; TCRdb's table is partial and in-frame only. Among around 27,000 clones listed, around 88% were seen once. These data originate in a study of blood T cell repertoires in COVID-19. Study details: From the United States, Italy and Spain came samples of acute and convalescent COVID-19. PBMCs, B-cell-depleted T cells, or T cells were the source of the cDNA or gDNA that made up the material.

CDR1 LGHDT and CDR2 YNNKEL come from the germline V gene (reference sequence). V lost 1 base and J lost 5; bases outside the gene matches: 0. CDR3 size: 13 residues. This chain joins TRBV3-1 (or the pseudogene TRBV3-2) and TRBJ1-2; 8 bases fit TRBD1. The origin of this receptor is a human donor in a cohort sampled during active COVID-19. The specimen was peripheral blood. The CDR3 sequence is CASSQGTGYGYTF. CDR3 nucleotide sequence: TGTGCCAGCAGCCAAGGGACAGGGTATGGCTACACCTTC.